A selection of T cell receptor beta chains follows, all from one sample in a study of shared clonotypes between healthy human individuals. This table comes from immunoSEQ multiplex PCR, and its TCRdb copy is limited to in-frame clones, with some not included. Of fewer than 2.5 million clones listed, over 85% are singletons. The sequencing input was naive CD4+ T cells from PBMCs. The source of these receptors is a man aged 18 to 30 in good health. Some clones in this sample may be carry-over from other donors' samples. Each CDR3 is given with its conserved first and last residue. Clone sizes are given selectively: once, few, many, or a class where the clone is expanded.

TRBV18,16,TRBJ2-3,.,CASSPPVSGRADTQYF
TRBV19,13,TRBJ1-5,.,CASSMDGNQPQHF
TRBV6-1,12,TRBJ1-1,.,CASRIMNTEAFF
TRBV5-1,15,TRBJ1-1,.,CASSKNTGANTEAFF
TRBV6-5,13,TRBJ2-1,.,CASSAPLNNEQFF
TRBV2,13,TRBJ2-1,.,CASRLARNDREFF
TRBV2,16,TRBJ2-5,.,CASSEANGAYQETQYF
TRBV7-2,15,TRBJ1-1,.,CASSLAPTGSTEAFF
TRBV19,15,TRBJ1-1,.,CASTSRSSMNTEAFF
TRBV27,16,TRBJ2-3,.,CASSLSLAGSTDTQYF
TRBV2,14,TRBJ1-5,.,CASRVTGGGQPQHF
TRBV5-4,16,TRBJ1-2,.,CASSLDVDGRYYGYTF
TRBV27,15,TRBJ1-5,.,CASSFRAGRHQPQHF
TRBV19,14,TRBJ1-1,once,CASSIDGFNTEAFF
TRBV5-3,17,TRBJ1-3,.,CARSICIRGLSGNTIYF
TRBV11-2,14,TRBJ1-1,.,CASRKTGRDTEAFF
TRBV4-1,13,TRBJ2-5,.,CASSQNRGETQYF
TRBV27,12,TRBJ1-2,few,CASGKGVYGYTF
TRBV28,16,TRBJ1-2,.,CASSRRDRVVLSGYTF
TRBV11-2,18,TRBJ2-1,.,CASSLGYGRPQSYNEQFF
TRBV5-5,15,TRBJ1-5,few,CASSTGTGFGQPQHF
TRBV5-1,14,TRBJ1-3,.,CASSPNGVGNTIYF
TRBV25-1,16,TRBJ2-3,.,CASSSLGGPSTDTQYF
TRBV5-1,15,TRBJ1-5,.,CASSLTGGGNQPQHF
TRBV5-1,14,TRBJ1-4,.,CASSLGTHNEKLFF
TRBV28,13,TRBJ2-7,.,CASSLTGGREQYF
TRBV30,11,TRBJ1-1,few,CAWSAKTEAFF
TRBV28,18,TRBJ1-5,.,CASSFAGQGGLSNQPQHF
TRBV27,16,TRBJ1-4,.,CASSRTGRATNEKLFF
TRBV6-5,15,TRBJ2-3,.,CASRRQGISTDTQYF
TRBV11-2,15,TRBJ2-7,.,CASSLGLAGVYEQYF
TRBV7-2,12,TRBJ2-1,once,CASSRVGNEQFF
TRBV7-2,14,TRBJ2-5,.,CASSLGLAYETQYF
TRBV5-3,17,TRBJ2-2,.,CARSSNPEAPITGELFF
TRBV2,16,TRBJ2-3,.,CASRIGGPHSTDTQYF
TRBV4-1,15,TRBJ2-2,.,CASSHSFPSTGELFF
TRBV4-1,15,TRBJ1-2,.,CASSQDAPGYYGYTF
TRBV27,14,TRBJ2-1,.,CASRTGPWGNEQFF
TRBV7-2,19,TRBJ2-3,.,CASSLVRTSGRAKVDTQYF
TRBV6-1,15,TRBJ1-2,.,CASSNPGQSRYGYTF
TRBV5-1,14,TRBJ1-5,.,CASSWGGNNQPQHF
TRBV14,18,TRBJ1-1,.,CASRETGSWGQGNTEAFF
TRBV11-3,14,TRBJ2-3,.,CASANGSGSHTQYF
TRBV19,15,TRBJ1-2,.,CASSMVTGGVGGYTF
TRBV7-8,15,TRBJ2-3,once,CASSLNPGQGNTQYF
TRBV2,12,TRBJ2-5,.,CASREEPETQYF
TRBV9,16,TRBJ2-7,.,CASSARAPSGSYEQYF
TRBV7-3,13,TRBJ2-7,once,CASSSMNGYEQYF
TRBV6-1,14,TRBJ2-3,.,CATRDRGLTDTQYF
TRBV28,15,TRBJ1-4,.,CASSLMGTTNEKLFF
TRBV5-1,14,TRBJ2-7,.,CASSLDGRIDEQYF
TRBV7-6,17,TRBJ2-1,.,CASSPPRGTIGYNEQFF
TRBV19,14,TRBJ2-3,.,CASSISQATDTQYF
TRBV28,16,TRBJ1-1,once,CASSLSPGAGSTEAFF
TRBV5-6,17,TRBJ1-5,.,CASSSPGRDSSNQPQHF
TRBV18,16,TRBJ2-1,.,CASSPNWMSSYNEQFF
TRBV19,13,TRBJ1-2,.,CASSHRGLEGYTF
TRBV18,14,TRBJ2-7,.,CASSPPSRDGEQYF
TRBV19,13,TRBJ1-5,.,CASQTPGVGPQHF
TRBV10-3,17,TRBJ2-1,.,CAISDLNGGSSYNEQFF